A single sample gave rise to the 10 T cell receptor beta chains below, sequenced in a study of identical twins (dated by TCRdb to 2016 to 2017). Receptors were amplified or captured by 5' RACE. These reads were obtained on an Illumina HiSeq 2000. TCRdb handled the public reads itself, with Q25 trimming in fastp and clone calling in MiXCR, and kept productive beta chains. Rows are unified per CDR3 protein, each entry keeping the most common DNA and genes. This sample comprises around 1.7 million distinct CDR3 sequences, more than 30% of them detected only once. The ten largest make up around 0.25% of the sample. The sample was cord blood. The receptors originated from a newborn girl in good health.

The chain uses TRBV4-1 and TRBJ2-1; 7 nucleotides align to TRBD2. V gave up 1 base and J gave up 7 bases; unmatched junction bases: 10. Germline-derived CDR1 and CDR2 are MGHRA and YSYEKL. This CDR3 has 16 residues. Here the CDR3 reads CASSQVGRLATNEQFF. CDR3 in DNA: TGCGCCAGCAGCCAAGTAGGGCGACTAGCTACGAATGAGCAGTTCTTC.

This clonotype was seen more than once but under ten times. The chain is built from TRBV5-1 and TRBJ1-5; D gene uncertain. CDR3 length: 14 residues. Trimming took 4 bases from V and 4 from J, leaving 12 bases between them. Germline loops: CDR1 SGHRS, CDR2 YFSETQ. The CDR3 nucleotides are TGCGCCAGCAGCCCCAGGACCCTTAATCAGCCCCAGCATTTT. This encodes CASSPRTLNQPQHF.

V gene TRBV27 combines with J gene TRBJ1-2; D might be TRBD1 (5 bases). CDR1 and CDR2 from the germline V gene are MNHEY and SMNVEV (reference sequence). The CDR3 is 16 amino acids. The V end was cut by 5 bases, the J end by 3 bases, with 19 bases between. The CDR3 nucleotides read TGTGCCAGCAGTCCCCGGCAGGGATGGGTTCACTATGGCTACACCTTC. Translation gives CASSPRQGWVHYGYTF.

This clonotype was seen a handful of times. The J gene is TRBJ2-7, the V gene TRBV27; D is perhaps TRBD1 (5 bases). Germline V CDR1 and CDR2: MNHEY, SMNVEV (reference sequence). This CDR3 region has 13 residues. The V and J ends lost 8 bases and 5 bases respectively, with 16 bases between them. CDR3 region: CASGTREGDEQYF. DNA for the CDR3: TGTGCCAGCGGAACCAGGGAAGGGGACGAGCAGTACTTC.

This clonotype was seen only a few times. The chain uses TRBV20-1 and TRBJ2-3; 9 positions agree with TRBD2. This CDR3 has 16 amino acids. The V gene end was trimmed by 3 bases and the J gene end by 0 bases; junction bases not matched to a gene: 7. Germline V CDR1 and CDR2: DFQATT, SNEGSKA (reference sequence). This chain's CDR3 is CSASGVAGVSTDTQYF. Written as DNA, the CDR3 is TGCAGTGCTAGTGGGGTAGCGGGAGTTAGCACAGATACGCAGTATTTT.

This clonotype was picked up one time. The rearrangement uses TRBV27 and TRBJ1-2; TRBD1 matches 9 bases. J was trimmed by 8 bases and V by 6 bases; bases with no gene match: 7. The CDR3 runs to 13 residues. The germline V gene has CDR1 MNHEY and CDR2 SMNVEV (reference sequence). Here the CDR3 DNA reads TGTGCCAGCAGACTACAGGGGGCGGGGGGCTACACCTTC. It specifies CASRLQGAGGYTF.

The sample holds a few counts of this clonotype. This chain links TRBV20-1 with TRBJ2-3; D is unresolved. V gave up 3 bases and J gave up 0 bases, with 7 bases separating them. Looked up from germline, CDR1 is DFQATT and CDR2 is SNEGSKA (reference sequence). The CDR3 runs to 13 residues. The CDR3 sequence: CSARADSTDTQYF. The CDR3, as DNA: TGCAGTGCTAGGGCAGACAGCACAGATACGCAGTATTTT.

The chain combines TRBV9 with TRBJ2-3; weak D call: TRBD2 (6 bases). The CDR3 spans 16 residues. The germline V gene encodes CDR1 SGDLS and CDR2 YYNGEE. Trimming removed 3 bases at V and 0 bases at J, with 14 bases between. This chain's CDR3 is CASSANPGVSTDTQYF. CDR3 in DNA: TGTGCCAGCAGCGCTAACCCGGGGGTTAGCACAGATACGCAGTATTTT.

V gene TRBV27 combines with J gene TRBJ2-1, with 13 bases identical to TRBD2. The CDR3 extends over 14 amino acids. J lost 7 bases, V lost 7 bases, and 4 bases had no gene match. CDR1 MNHEY and CDR2 SMNVEV come from the germline V gene (reference sequence). The CDR3 spells CASKGLAGKNEQFF. For the CDR3, the DNA is TGTGCCAGCAAGGGACTAGCGGGGAAGAATGAGCAGTTCTTC.

This chain links TRBV6-5 with TRBJ2-7; TRBD2 agrees at 9 bases. There are 14 residues in the CDR3. Germline-derived CDR1 and CDR2 are MNHEY and SVGAGI. Losses at the gene ends were 8 bases for V and 4 bases for J; bases not matched to a gene: 9. CDR3 protein: CASVIGAGGYEQYF. DNA of the CDR3: TGTGCCAGCGTAATTGGAGCGGGAGGTTACGAGCAGTACTTC.